This entry describes one TCR beta chain. Its antigen is as yet unknown. Repertoires were generated with immunoSEQ multiplex PCR, while TCRdb's copy carries only in-frame clones and drops some. The sample yields about 52,000 clones, 70% to 90% seen once. The CDR3 spans 16 residues. V was cut by 0 bases and J by 1 base, with 12 bases left in between. Germline-derived CDR1 and CDR2 are LNHDA and SQIVND (reference sequence). This specimen comes from a study of T cells in localized non-small cell lung cancer. Study findings and constraints: The greatest T cell clonality was found in uninvolved adjacent lung (higher than in tumor). Heterogeneity remains possible because sequencing was limited to only one tumor region.

The genes are TRBV19 and TRBJ2-5; D possibly matches TRBD1 or TRBD2 (5 bases each). The sequences come from PBMCs, collected before any cancer treatment. This clonotype originated in a female donor with stage II lung adenocarcinoma. The CDR3 spells CASSIDRRQGQETQYF. For the CDR3, the DNA is TGTGCCAGTAGTATAGATCGGAGGCAGGGCCAAGAGACCCAGTACTTC.